The clone carrying this T cell receptor (beta chain) turned up a few times. This specimen belongs to a study of blood T cell repertoires in COVID-19. Overall study context: Sites across the United States, Italy and Spain contributed samples from acute and convalescent COVID-19. The analysed material was cDNA or gDNA that came from T cells, B-cell-depleted T cells, or PBMCs.

Method: immunoSEQ multiplex PCR; TCRdb's copy keeps in-frame clones and lacks some. The table includes 150,000 to 200,000 clones, roughly 86% detected once. The CDR3 runs to 13 residues. CDR1 and CDR2 from the germline V gene are SGHTA and FQGNSA. V shed 6 bases, J shed 3 bases, and the junction held 4 bases outside the gene matches. Sequenced input: peripheral blood. The receptor comes from a man between 65 and 79 years old with acute or convalescent COVID-19. V and J are TRBV7-2 and TRBJ1-2; 7 nucleotides match TRBD1. The DNA for the CDR3 is TGTGCCAGCAGAATTGGGACAGACTATGGCTACACCTTC. This gives the protein CASRIGTDYGYTF.